This T cell receptor (beta chain) is drawn from a study of blood T cell repertoires in COVID-19 (dated by TCRdb to 2019 to 2021). Describing the broader study: Samples from collaborators originated in the United States, Italy and Spain and spanned both the acute and convalescent phases of COVID-19. The prospective study material was composed of cDNA or gDNA derived from T cells, B-cell-depleted T cells, or PBMCs. Deeply sampled blood TCRbeta repertoires from subjects exposed to, actively infected with, or recovered from COVID-19 were included in the dataset. The repertoires were released in a freely available public database intended as a resource for research on the immune response to SARS-CoV-2. The samples were drawn from the first 160 participants of the ongoing ImmuneRACE study and from under 1,500 subjects provided by 6 global collaborators. The sample metadata nearly always contained a de-identified subject ID, COVID-19 status, age in years and sex. Where HLA class I and class II types were available, the types were taken from metadata supplied by the sample provider, not from assay-based typing.

Whole blood was collected in K2EDTA tubes by collaborating institutions according to the institutions' own protocols. Collaborator samples were shipped for TCRbeta analysis as frozen whole blood, isolated PBMCs, or DNA extracted from either sample type. General conclusions and limits of the study: How much clinical and demographic metadata was included differed by source and by participant, and the metadata was provided uncurated.

To note about this clone: There is no known antigen for this receptor. Base qualities are not provided; no much larger clone lies one nucleotide away.

TCRbeta CDR3 regions were amplified from genomic DNA using the immunoSEQ Assay, a bias-controlled multiplex PCR. Concerning the study's data processing: Nucleated cell counts per sample were estimated from amplification of reference gene primers within the assay. To quantify the absolute abundance of each unique TCRbeta CDR3 rearrangement, sequence reads were collapsed and filtered. Productive Simpson clonality was computed per sample as the square root of Simpson's diversity index over productive rearrangements. In TCRdb, the immuneACCESS table is reduced to in-frame sequences with V and J assigned. These tables do not hold every clone; where another copy was compared, an unresolved V gene accounts for under half, and the others remain unexplained. The DNA gave D and trimming, while V, J and clone size come from that table. This sample holds 110,000 or so clones; around three quarters were observed only once. Roughly 6.2% of the sample lies in the top ten.

The CDR3 contains 13 residues, cysteine and phenylalanine counted. Only CDR3 DNA remains: 39 bases, in frame from the first base. CDR1 and CDR2 were assigned from the germline V gene (reference sequence) as MNHEY and SMNVEV. Trimming at the junction amounts to 5 bases on V and 7 bases on J, and the germline ends lie 12 bases apart. This receptor was identified in a man between 65 and 85 years old with acute or convalescent COVID-19. Sequenced: peripheral blood. The receptor chain draws on TRBV27 and TRBJ2-1; the D region possibly corresponds to TRBD1 (6 bases align). The bases read TGTGCCAGCAGTGCTGACAGGTTTAATGAGCAGTTCTTC. Translated, this is CASSADRFNEQFF.